A single sample is the source of the 28 T cell receptor beta chains below, sequenced in a study of human T cells and chemical hapten exposure. Time point described: healthy volunteer bleed at 2 weeks. Total RNA was isolated from whole blood that had not been fractionated. One entry per CDR3 protein, called by TCRdb with MiXCR from the RACE reads. The sample lists roughly 100,000 distinct CDR3 sequences; about 10% were seen once. Material: whole blood. All receptors come from a female donor in good health. Some clones in this sample may be carry-over from other donors' samples.

Worth noting for this clonotype: Mismatch with germline at one junction end may stem from a read error. The chain uses TRBV5-1 and TRBJ2-2; D tentatively fits TRBD1 or TRBD2 (5 bases each). CDR1 SGHRS and CDR2 YFSETQ come from the germline V gene. The CDR3 consists of 14 residues. The CDR3, as DNA: TGCGCCAGCCGGGAAACGGTCGGGACCGGGGAGCTGTTCTTT. Amino acid sequence: CASRETVGTGELFF.

The chain uses TRBV28 and TRBJ1-1; D gene uncertain. Deletions cut 7 bases from V and 0 bases from J, with 9 bases between. The CDR3 runs 13 residues. Germline V lookup: CDR1 MDHEN, CDR2 SYDVKM. The chain's CDR3 is CASTRTLNTEAFF. The CDR3 bases are TGTGCCAGCACCAGGACGCTGAACACTGAAGCTTTCTTT.

Here the CDR3 reads CASSLRQGKAFF. CDR3 nucleotides: TGTGCCAGCAGCTTGAGGCAGGGTAAAGCTTTCTTT. The chain is built from TRBV5-6 and TRBJ1-1; weak D call: TRBD1 (5 bases). Per the germline V gene, CDR1 is SGHDT and CDR2 is YYEEEE. This CDR3 comprises 12 residues. V lost 1 base to trimming and J lost 9 bases, with 10 bases between them.

The sample holds a few counts of this clonotype. The gene calls are TRBV30 and TRBJ2-7; D might be TRBD1 or TRBD2, each matching 6 bases. The germline gives CDR1 GTSNPN, CDR2 SVGIG (reference sequence). V lost 7 bases and J lost 3, with 13 bases in between. The CDR3 runs to 12 residues. CDR3 DNA: TGTGCCTCTCGAGGGGGGTTCTACGAGCAGTACTTC. Protein: CASRGGFYEQYF.

This clonotype has only a few counts. V gene TRBV20-1 combines with J gene TRBJ2-5; D may be TRBD2 (7 bases). The V end was cut by 0 bases, the J end by 5 bases, with 22 bases between. CDR3 length: 17 amino acids. CDR1 is DFQATT, CDR2 SNEGSKA, per germline (reference sequence). The CDR3, as DNA: TGCAGTGCTAGAGATAACAGGGCCGGTGGGAGGGCCGAGACCCAGTACTTC. Amino acids: CSARDNRAGGRAETQYF.

This clonotype was detected a few times. CDR3 nucleotide sequence: TGCGCCAGCAGCTTGCTACAGCAAGAGACCCAGTACTTC. Translating gives CASSLLQQETQYF. The chain links TRBV5-1 to TRBJ2-5; no definite D call. Trimming left V 1 base short and J 2 bases short, with 6 bases between. The germline V gene encodes CDR1 SGHRS and CDR2 YFSETQ. The CDR3 totals 13 residues.

J is TRBJ2-7 and V is TRBV11-2, with D unclear. The germline V gene has CDR1 SGHAT and CDR2 FQNNGV. CDR3 length: 14 residues. Between the trimmed V and J ends, which lost 5 bases and 3 bases, there was a span of 14 bases. The CDR3 DNA reads as TGTGCCAGCAGCATGGGATCAATAATCTACGAGCAGTACTTC. Its protein is CASSMGSIIYEQYF.

The CDR3 coding sequence is TGTGCCAGCAGCTTGGTAGCGACGAGCAATGAGCAGTTCTTC. Its protein product is CASSLVATSNEQFF. The V gene is TRBV5-6, the J gene TRBJ2-1, with a weak D call TRBD2 (5 bases). Germline V gene data show CDR1 as SGHDT and CDR2 as YYEEEE. This CDR3 is 14 amino acids long. V was cut by 0 bases and J by 6 bases, with 10 bases left in between.

This clonotype was seen a handful of times. The J gene is TRBJ2-7, the V gene TRBV10-3; 10 nucleotides agree with TRBD1. The CDR3 is 12 residues long. Germline V gene sequence: CDR1 ENHRY, CDR2 SYGVKD. V lost 8 bases to trimming and J lost 4 bases; unmatched junction nucleotides: 2. The CDR3 region is CAISDRGYEQYF. The CDR3 DNA follows: TGTGCCATCTCGGACAGGGGGTACGAGCAGTACTTC.

This clonotype was counted between two and nine times. The chain carries TRBV5-1 and TRBJ1-4; tentative D call: TRBD1 (6 bases). Trimming removed 6 bases at V and 5 bases at J, with 17 bases between. The germline CDR1 and CDR2 sequences are SGHRS and YFSETQ. The CDR3 covers 15 residues. CDR3 residues: CASMLTGVINEKLFF. The CDR3, as DNA: TGCGCCAGCATGCTGACAGGCGTAATCAATGAAAAACTGTTTTTT.

The chain links TRBV2 to TRBJ2-7; D unresolved. Trimming stripped 4 bases from V and 1 base from J, with 11 bases between. Germline CDR1 reads SNHLY; CDR2 reads FYNNEI. The CDR3 is made up of 14 amino acids. The CDR3 protein is CASSVKAASYEQYF. CDR3 DNA sequence: TGTGCCAGCAGTGTTAAGGCGGCTTCCTACGAGCAGTACTTC.

This clonotype occurred many times. The chain uses TRBV12-5 and TRBJ1-6; the D gene is possibly TRBD1 (5 bases). V lost 0 bases and J 7 bases, leaving 7 bases between the germline ends. This CDR3 has 14 amino acids. The germline CDR1 and CDR2 sequences are LGHNT and FRNRAP. CDR3 sequence reads: CASGLVGHNSPLHF. CDR3 bases: TGTGCTAGTGGTTTGGTCGGACACAATTCACCCCTCCACTTT.

This clonotype was recorded a few times. The chain is built from TRBV20-1 and TRBJ2-1; 7 positions match TRBD2. This CDR3 has 18 residues. The V segment lost 3 bases and the J segment 7 bases; nucleotides outside the gene matches: 21. The germline CDR1 and CDR2 sequences are DFQATT and SNEGSKA (reference sequence). This chain's CDR3 is CSASPDPNFAGVRNEQFF. The CDR3 DNA follows: TGCAGTGCTAGCCCGGACCCCAATTTCGCGGGAGTGAGGAATGAGCAGTTCTTC.

The chain combines TRBV4-1 with TRBJ2-1, with TRBD2 matching 10 bases. V was clipped by 4 bases and J by 7 bases; unmatched bases: 7. Germline CDR1 and CDR2: MGHRA and YSYEKL. The CDR3 runs 15 residues. The CDR3 nucleotides read TGCGCCAGCAGCCGCGGACTAGCGGCGGTGAATGAGCAGTTCTTC. This encodes CASSRGLAAVNEQFF.

This clonotype was counted at least ten times. The chain combines TRBV3-1 with TRBJ2-6, with D tentatively TRBD1 or TRBD2 (6 bases each). The CDR3 totals 17 residues. Germline assignment: CDR1 LGHDT and CDR2 YNNKEL (reference sequence). Trimming left V 0 bases short and J 1 base short, with 10 bases between. CDR3 in amino acids: CASSQDRGGSGANVLTF. CDR3 DNA: TGTGCCAGCAGCCAAGACAGGGGAGGTTCTGGGGCCAACGTCCTGACTTTC. The full variable domain, its missing parts supplied by reference TRBV3-1 and TRBJ2-6, is DTAVSQTPKYLVTQMGNDKSIKCEQNLGHDTMYWYKQDSKKFLKIMFSYNNKELIINETVPNRFSPKSPDKAHLNLHINSLELGDSAVYFCASSQDRGGSGANVLTFGAGSRLTVL.

The chain links TRBV2 to TRBJ2-3, with D possibly being TRBD1 (6 bases). Germline loops: CDR1 SNHLY, CDR2 FYNNEI. Trimming pared 6 bases from V and 6 bases from J, leaving 16 bases between. The CDR3 is made up of 14 amino acids. CDR3 bases: TGTGCCAGCAGCACGGGGCAGGGGAGCGATACGCAGTATTTT. It codes for CASSTGQGSDTQYF.

This clonotype was recorded a few times. V usage is TRBV29-1 and J usage is TRBJ1-2; D gene uncertain. Trimming stripped 3 bases from V and 5 bases from J, with 13 bases between. Germline CDR1 reads SQVTM; CDR2 reads ANQGSEA. The CDR3 runs 13 residues. The CDR3 spells CSVDLPLMYGYTF. The CDR3 coding sequence is TGCAGCGTTGATCTCCCCCTTATGTATGGCTACACCTTC.

The sample holds many counts of this clonotype. The chain employs TRBV20-1 and TRBJ2-3, with 14 bases fitting TRBD2. The CDR3 sequence is 16 residues long. Germline CDR1 reads DFQATT; CDR2 reads SNEGSKA (reference sequence). Germline trimming cut 4 bases from V and 6 bases from J; bases unmatched to any gene: 9. This CDR3 is CSAIAGLAGDLDTQYF. In DNA, the CDR3 is TGCAGTGCTATTGCGGGACTAGCGGGAGATTTGGATACGCAGTATTTT.

The DNA for the CDR3 is TGTGCCAGCAGCCTTGAAGTTCCCTATAATTCACCCCTCCACTTT. Protein sequence: CASSLEVPYNSPLHF. The chain carries TRBV28 and TRBJ1-6; D gene ambiguous. CDR3 length: 15 residues. Between the trimmed V and J ends, which lost 6 bases and 2 bases, there was a span of 11 bases. CDR1 MDHEN and CDR2 SYDVKM come from the germline V gene. Variable domain in full (rest from reference TRBV28 and TRBJ1-6): DVKVTQSSRYLVKRTGEKVFLECVQDMDHENMFWYRQDPGLGLRLIYFSYDVKMKEKGDIPEGYSVSREKKERFSLILESASTNQTSMYLCASSLEVPYNSPLHFGNGTRLTVT.

A word on this clonotype: Compared with germline, one end of the junction differs, possibly owing to a read error. The chain combines TRBV7-7 with TRBJ2-1; the D gene is possibly TRBD2 (6 bases). CDR3 length: 12 amino acids. The germline V gene encodes CDR1 SSHAT and CDR2 FNYEAQ (reference sequence). CDR3 coding DNA: TGTGCTAGCAGCTTGACGGGAGACGAGCAGTTCTTC. Translation: CASSLTGDEQFF.

About this clonotype: At one of its ends the junction is not consistent with the germline gene, which may arise from a read error. The CDR3 protein is CTSSPGAEWYNEQFF. The CDR3 region has the DNA TGTACCAGCTCTCCTGGGGCCGAATGGTACAATGAGCAGTTCTTC. The J gene is TRBJ2-1, the V gene TRBV18, with D possibly TRBD1 on 5 matching bases. Germline V lookup: CDR1 KGHSH, CDR2 LQKENI. The CDR3 has 15 amino acids.

The V and J genes are TRBV5-1 and TRBJ2-7; D remains unclear. Germline V gene data show CDR1 as SGHRS and CDR2 as YFSETQ. CDR3 length: 14 residues. The V gene lost 0 bases and the J gene lost 2 bases, with 9 bases spanning the gap. DNA of the CDR3: TGCGCCAGCAGCTTGGCCGCCAGTCCCTACGAGCAGTACTTC. Its protein product is CASSLAASPYEQYF.

Of note for this clonotype: The junction does not match germline at one end; this may be a read error. The chain carries TRBV19 and TRBJ1-5; 7 bases line up with TRBD1. Germline CDR1 and CDR2: LNHDA and SQIVND (reference sequence). The CDR3 runs to 15 residues. CDR3 residues: CASSSPGQSDQSQHF. The CDR3, as DNA: TGTGCCAGTAGTAGTCCGGGACAGTCAGATCAGTCCCAGCATTTT.

The chain has TRBV5-1 and TRBJ2-1; no firm D call. From germline, CDR1 is SGHRS and CDR2 YFSETQ. This CDR3 has 11 amino acids. Trimming took 5 bases from V and 10 from J, leaving 10 bases between them. As DNA, the CDR3 is TGCGCCAGCAGTTTCCTAGTGGAGCAGTTCTTC. Its translation: CASSFLVEQFF.

This clonotype was detected many times. The CDR3 spells CASSPQGSSWDDNEQFF. DNA for the CDR3: TGCGCCAGCAGCCCACAGGGGTCCTCCTGGGACGACAATGAGCAGTTCTTC. The rearrangement uses TRBV5-1 and TRBJ2-1; 7 nucleotides align to TRBD1. The CDR3 contains 17 residues. V dropped 4 bases and J dropped 5; count of bases not matched to a gene: 15. Germline V gives CDR1 SGHRS, CDR2 YFSETQ.

This clonotype has a handful of counts. The chain has TRBV6-2 or TRBV6-3 and TRBJ1-2; D gene uncertain. The V end was cut by 4 bases, the J end by 3 bases, with 9 bases between. CDR1 and CDR2 from the germline V gene are MNHEY and SVGEGT. This CDR3 has 13 residues. The CDR3 loop is CASSSGEHYGYTF. The CDR3 region has the DNA TGTGCCAGCAGTTCCGGGGAGCACTATGGCTACACCTTC.

This clonotype was seen ten or more times. J is TRBJ2-3 and V is TRBV15; D gene unclear. CDR3 length: 12 amino acids. Germline CDR1 is LNHNV and CDR2 is YYDKDF (reference sequence). V was cut by 3 bases and J by 3 bases, with 4 bases left in between. The chain's CDR3 is CATSSGTDTQYF. In DNA form, the CDR3 reads TGTGCCACCAGCAGCGGGACAGATACGCAGTATTTT.

A single count supports this clonotype. With a much larger clone just one base away, this may be a read error. The chain joins TRBV7-3 to TRBJ2-1, with a tentative D call TRBD2 (6 bases). Germline loops: CDR1 SGHTA, CDR2 FQGTGA. This CDR3 spans 13 amino acids. Trimming took off 2 bases at V and 11 bases at J, with 13 bases between the two ends. CDR3 nucleotides: TGTGCCAGCAGCTTATTGGGAGGCCATAAGCAGTTCTTC. It is translated as CASSLLGGHKQFF.